This TCR beta chain was documented in a study of shared clonotypes between healthy human individuals. As to this clone: The antigen is undetermined.

The data were produced by immunoSEQ multiplex PCR, yet TCRdb's version contains in-frame clones alone and is incomplete. Of over a million clones in the sample, around 74% were seen once. Findings of the study overall: Rarefaction exposed incomplete sorted-subset sequencing despite large depth. A limitation of the genetic and exposure-history diversity represented arose from few donors.

Germline lookup yields CDR1 MNHEY and CDR2 SMNVEV (reference sequence). This CDR3 contains 16 residues. V shed 2 bases, J shed 3 bases, and the junction held 6 bases outside the gene matches. The TCR sequence derives from a man between 18 and 35 years old in good health. Sequenced: memory CD4+ T cells sorted from blood. Subset described: CD45RA-negative fraction. The chain employs TRBV27 and TRBJ2-5; 10 bases are a match to TRBD1. The CDR3 nucleotides are TGTGCCAGCAGTTTAGGGACAGGGGTGTTGAAAGAGACCCAGTACTTC. Amino acids: CASSLGTGVLKETQYF.